This TCR beta chain was identified during a study of Ad26.COV2.S vaccination and SARS-CoV-2 variants. Study in general: Within the COV1001 Ad26.COV2.S trial arm, the donor was enrolled. Into the muscle, Ad26.COV2.S was dosed once or twice, 56 days apart.

TCRdb's copy holds only in-frame clones and misses some; the assay was immunoSEQ multiplex PCR. The sample has some 400,000 clones, 89% seen once; the top ten hold approximately 1.9%. Study results and caveats: Overall T cell responses may have been underestimated by the analyses of TCR breadth and depth.

Treatment described: about 20 received Ad26.COV2.S at low or high dose, single or two shots; about five received placebo; per-sample allocation not given. Specimens were obtained on day 63 following the first vaccine or placebo injection. Recruitment in Boston yielded a donor of adult age, 18-55 years. A single count supports this clone. Its matching antigen is unknown. CDR1 is MNHEY and CDR2 is SVGAGI in the germline V gene. The CDR3 length is 15 residues. Germline trimming cut 8 bases from V and 5 bases from J; bases unmatched to any gene: 9. The sequence derives from a person aged 18 to 59 who received the Ad26.COV2.S COVID-19 vaccine or a placebo. This chain connects TRBV6-5 to TRBJ1-5; TRBD1 aligns across 10 bases. The sample here was peripheral blood, taken in a trial of Ad26.COV2.S vaccine versus placebo. CDR3 sequence reads: CASLDRDRGHQPQHF. CDR3 in DNA: TGTGCCAGCCTAGACCGGGACAGGGGTCATCAGCCCCAGCATTTT.